A single T cell receptor (beta chain) is shown here with its context. What it recognizes is unknown. This entry belongs to a study of blood T cells in healthy people across ages. General study findings and limits: In the absence of known donor CMV status, changes in expanded clonotypes were possibly confounded.

The authors extracted at least 5.5 micrograms of total RNA per sample. Trimming took 7 bases from V and 5 from J; bases not matched to a gene: 13. The CDR3 totals 15 residues. Primers used in a second PCR of roughly 7 to 12 cycles were a sample-barcoded 5' primer and a J-beta primer mix. Sequencing yielded, for each sample, at least 3 million paired-end reads carrying CDR3. TCRdb re-analysed the 5' RACE reads in MiXCR, keeping a single row per CDR3 protein. The repertoire holds 700,000 to 950,000 distinct CDR3 sequences, with 55% to 70% as singletons. The J gene is TRBJ1-2, the V gene TRBV12-3 or TRBV12-4; 7 bases are a match to TRBD1. The source is a man younger than 45 in good health. Sequencing used blood. This CDR3 is CASTKRGQYQYGYTF. In DNA, the CDR3 is TGTGCCAGCACCAAGAGGGGACAGTACCAATATGGCTACACCTTC.